The clone carrying this TCR beta chain was seen more than once but under ten times. Its antigen is undetermined. This entry is derived from a study of vaccination effects on CD4 cells after COVID-19. Between the trimmed V and J ends, which lost 6 bases and 7 bases, there was a span of 13 bases. There are 13 residues in the CDR3. Per the germline V gene, CDR1 is MNHEY and CDR2 is SVGAGI. Data came from immunoSEQ multiplex PCR; TCRdb stores just in-frame clones and leaves some out. The sample yields under 40,000 clones, 55% to 85% seen once. Before sequencing took place, the ViraFEST assay used viral peptide pools to expand antigen-specific CD4+ T cells. Following culture for roughly 10 days, CD4+ T cells were isolated. Vaccine recipients, nucleocapsid antibody negative, had no prior SARS-CoV-2 infection.

Specimen: CD4+ T cells from PBMCs cultured with HCoV-OC43 spike peptides, collected before COVID-19 vaccination. Regarding subset: HCoV-OC43 spike overlapping peptide pool stimulation. The chain recombines TRBV6-5 with TRBJ1-5; maybe TRBD1 (5 bases). The sequence derives from a human donor who received a COVID-19 vaccine. The CDR3 DNA reads as TGTGCCAGCAGAGGGGACGTTCCCCAGCCCCAGCATTTT. Encoded protein: CASRGDVPQPQHF.